Listed below are T cell receptor beta chains from one sample, sequenced in a study of shared clonotypes between healthy human individuals. The method was immunoSEQ multiplex PCR; TCRdb's version includes in-frame clones alone and lacks a portion of them. The sample consists of about 2 million clones, about 95% of them appearing once. Sequenced material: naive CD8+ T cells sorted from blood. These receptors came from a man between 18 and 35 years old in good health. Both conserved end residues are part of each CDR3. Each record gives: V gene, clone size, J gene, D gene, CDR3 DNA, CDR3 protein. D genes are given only for firm matches. Clone size, where shown, is once, few, many, or a class for clones that have expanded.

v_gene: TRBV10-2; abundance: .; j_gene: TRBJ1-5; d_gene: .; CDR3nt: TGCGCCAGCAGTGATGAGGTAACTAGCAATCAGCCCCAGCATTTT; CDR3aa: CASSDEVTSNQPQHF
v_gene: TRBV11-2; abundance: .; j_gene: TRBJ2-6; d_gene: .; CDR3nt: TGTGCCAGCAGCTTAGGGGCAGGGGTGTTTGGGGCCAACGTCCTGACTTTC; CDR3aa: CASSLGAGVFGANVLTF
v_gene: TRBV5-1; abundance: .; j_gene: TRBJ2-2; d_gene: .; CDR3nt: TGCGCCAGCAGCTTGGAGTCTCAGGGGGGACCCGGGGAGCTGTTTTTT; CDR3aa: CASSLESQGGPGELFF
v_gene: TRBV7-9; abundance: .; j_gene: TRBJ1-1; d_gene: .; CDR3nt: TGTGCCAGCAGCTTAGTAGTCCCCCAGGGCAAGTACACTGAAGCTTTCTTT; CDR3aa: CASSLVVPQGKYTEAFF
v_gene: TRBV13; abundance: .; j_gene: TRBJ2-5; d_gene: TRBD2; CDR3nt: TGTGCCAGCAGCCCGAGACGCGGGGGGGTTGGGACCCAGTACTTC; CDR3aa: CASSPRRGGVGTQYF
v_gene: TRBV2; abundance: .; j_gene: TRBJ2-3; d_gene: TRBD2; CDR3nt: TGTGCCAACGGGGGGACTAGCGGAAGCACAGATACGCAGTATTTT; CDR3aa: CANGGTSGSTDTQYF
v_gene: TRBV2; abundance: .; j_gene: TRBJ1-1; d_gene: .; CDR3nt: TGTGCCAGCAGTGAAGGGGGAGGCACTGAAGCTTTCTTT; CDR3aa: CASSEGGGTEAFF
v_gene: TRBV4-1; abundance: .; j_gene: TRBJ1-2; d_gene: TRBD1; CDR3nt: TGCGCCAGCAGTTACGAACAGGGGACCCTCGCGGCTAACTATGGCTACACCTTC; CDR3aa: CASSYEQGTLAANYGYTF
v_gene: TRBV1; abundance: .; j_gene: TRBJ2-5; d_gene: .; CDR3nt: TGCACCAGCACCAAAGATGGGGGGGAAAAGACCCAGTACTTC; CDR3aa: CTSTKDGGEKTQYF
v_gene: TRBV6-5; abundance: once; j_gene: TRBJ2-7; d_gene: .; CDR3nt: TGTGCCAGCAGTTACGGGTATAGCCACGAGCAGTACTTC; CDR3aa: CASSYGYSHEQYF
v_gene: TRBV29-1; abundance: .; j_gene: TRBJ2-1; d_gene: .; CDR3nt: TGCAGCGTGGTTCAGGGGTATGAGCAGTTCTTC; CDR3aa: CSVVQGYEQFF
v_gene: TRBV4-3; abundance: .; j_gene: TRBJ1-2; d_gene: .; CDR3nt: TGCGCCAGCAGCCAAGATCCAAGCGGACGGGTTTACGGCTACACCTTC; CDR3aa: CASSQDPSGRVYGYTF
v_gene: TRBV5-4; abundance: .; j_gene: TRBJ2-7; d_gene: .; CDR3nt: TGTGCCAGCAGCTTGGGGGACGGATACGAGCAGTACTTC; CDR3aa: CASSLGDGYEQYF
v_gene: TRBV6-5; abundance: once; j_gene: TRBJ2-5; d_gene: TRBD1; CDR3nt: TGTGCCAGCAGTTCCGGGACAGGGTTTGAGACCCAGTACTTC; CDR3aa: CASSSGTGFETQYF
v_gene: TRBV7-2; abundance: few; j_gene: TRBJ1-2; d_gene: .; CDR3nt: TGTGCCAGCACGCGTCAAGTAAGAGGCTACACCTTC; CDR3aa: CASTRQVRGYTF
v_gene: TRBV7-2; abundance: .; j_gene: TRBJ2-7; d_gene: TRBD2; CDR3nt: TGTGCCAGCAGCTTACGCCTAGCGGGGGGTCCCTACGAGCAGTACTTC; CDR3aa: CASSLRLAGGPYEQYF
v_gene: TRBV5-4; abundance: .; j_gene: TRBJ2-7; d_gene: .; CDR3nt: TGTGCCAGCAGCTTGTGGGACACAATCCACGAGCAGTACTTC; CDR3aa: CASSLWDTIHEQYF